One sample yielded the 31 T cell receptor beta chains listed below, sequenced in a study of T-cell memory formation after mild COVID-19. A single record per CDR3 protein comes from TCRdb applying MiXCR to the 5' RACE reads. Of thousands of distinct CDR3 sequences in the sample, around 20% were seen once. Sequenced sample: PBMCs or a T cell subset sorted from them (not recorded which). The receptors were gathered from an adult woman who had mild COVID-19 (a few samples of this study predate the infection). Cell type and time point are not known.

This clonotype occurred many times. The V call is TRBV6-6, the J call TRBJ2-1; the match to TRBD1 covers 9 bases. The J segment lost 4 bases and the V segment lost 2 bases, leaving 3 bases of the junction unmatched. Germline V gene lookup returns CDR1 MNHNY and CDR2 SVGAGI (reference sequence). CDR3 length: 15 residues. The CDR3 region is CASSYDRGLYNEQFF. In DNA form, the CDR3 reads TGTGCCAGCAGTTACGACAGGGGGTTATACAATGAGCAGTTCTTC.

This clonotype was detected many times. This rearrangement joins TRBV5-5 to TRBJ1-1; TRBD1 matches 10 bases. Germline V gene data show CDR1 as SGHKS and CDR2 as YYEKEE (reference sequence). The V gene end was trimmed by 1 base and the J gene end by 7 bases; junction bases not matched to a gene: 10. CDR3 size: 16 residues. CDR3 nucleotide sequence: TGTGCCAGCAGCTTGCTACCTTCCGGGACAGGGGATGAAGCTTTCTTT. It specifies CASSLLPSGTGDEAFF. The full variable domain, rest sourced from reference TRBV5-5 and TRBJ1-1, is DAGVTQSPTHLIKTRGQQVTLRCSPISGHKSVSWYQQVLGQGPQFIFQYYEKEERGRGNFPDRFSARQFPNYSSELNVNALLLGDSALYLCASSLLPSGTGDEAFFGQGTRLTVV.

This clonotype was seen ten or more times. V is TRBV7-9 and J is TRBJ2-3; possible D gene TRBD1, 5 bases. V was cut by 4 bases and J by 4 bases, with 9 bases left in between. CDR3 size: 13 residues. Germline CDR1 and CDR2: SEHNR and FQNEAQ (reference sequence). The CDR3 DNA follows: TGTGCCAGCAGCTCCTGGGGCCCAGATACGCAGTATTTT. Protein sequence: CASSSWGPDTQYF.

This clonotype was seen ten or more times. The chain recombines TRBV7-2 with TRBJ2-7, with D unresolved. CDR3 length: 11 amino acids. V was trimmed by 5 bases and J by 6 bases, leaving 8 bases between them. CDR1 and CDR2 (germline): SGHTA, FQGNSA. Written as DNA, the CDR3 is TGTGCCAGCAGCCCGGCGTTCGAGCAGTACTTC. Translation gives CASSPAFEQYF.

This clonotype is medium-sized within its sample. The rearrangement joins TRBV7-9 to TRBJ2-7, with 7 positions matching TRBD1. The V gene's germline CDR1 is SEHNR and CDR2 FQNEAQ (reference sequence). The V gene end was trimmed by 1 base and the J gene end by 0 bases; junction bases not matched to a gene: 6. This CDR3 is built from 16 residues. The CDR3 nucleotides read TGTGCCAGCAGCTTAGGAAAGGGACAGATCTCCTACGAGCAGTACTTC. This gives the protein CASSLGKGQISYEQYF. The variable domain in full, with the rest retrieved from reference TRBV7-9 and TRBJ2-7, is DTGVSQNPRHKITKRGQNVTFRCDPISEHNRLYWYRQTLGQGPEFLTYFQNEAQLEKSRLLSDRFSAERPKGSFSTLEIQRTEQGDSAMYLCASSLGKGQISYEQYFGPGTRLTVT.

This clonotype appeared many times. The V and J genes are TRBV11-3 and TRBJ2-7; D possibly corresponds to TRBD2 (6 bases). Trimming left V 5 bases short and J 4 bases short, with 18 bases between. The CDR3 has 15 residues. Per germline, CDR1 SGHNT and CDR2 YENEEA. The CDR3 loop is CASSAHGRGRYEQYF. CDR3 nucleotides: TGTGCCAGCAGCGCGCATGGGCGGGGTAGGTACGAGCAGTACTTC.

In its sample, this clonotype was seen many times. The CDR3 protein is CAISERQGNTGELFF. The CDR3 nucleotides read TGTGCCATCAGTGAGAGGCAGGGTAACACCGGGGAGCTGTTTTTT. This rearrangement joins TRBV10-3 to TRBJ2-2; the D gene is possibly TRBD1 (5 bases). Germline V CDR1 and CDR2: ENHRY, SYGVKD. The CDR3 runs to 15 residues. V was trimmed by 2 bases and J by 2 bases, leaving 9 bases between them.

The CDR3: CASSLDGRETQYF. The CDR3 DNA reads TGTGCCAGCAGTTTGGATGGAAGGGAGACCCAGTACTTC. The V call is TRBV12-3 or TRBV12-4, the J call TRBJ2-5; D call uncertain. Trimming shortened V by 3 bases and J by 5 bases, and 10 bases separated the two germline ends. The CDR3 consists of 13 residues.

This clonotype was seen ten or more times. The gene calls are TRBV6-1 and TRBJ2-2, with D tentatively TRBD2 (5 bases). The CDR3 covers 16 residues. CDR1 is MNHNS and CDR2 is SASEGT in the germline V gene. The ends were cut back, 2 bases at V and 7 bases at J, with 17 bases in the middle. CDR3 DNA sequence: TGTGCCAGCAGTGAATTTGGAATGCCGGGGAACGGGGAGCTGTTTTTT. Protein product: CASSEFGMPGNGELFF.

The V gene is TRBV12-3 or TRBV12-4, the J gene TRBJ1-4, with 7 bases identical to TRBD1. After removal of 6 bases from V and 6 bases from J, the junction contained 7 bases not matched to a gene. There are 14 residues in the CDR3. CDR3 bases: TGTGCCAGCAGAAAAACAGGGGAGGATGAAAAACTGTTTTTT. It is translated as CASRKTGEDEKLFF.

Ten or more counts support this clonotype. The chain employs TRBV13 and TRBJ1-4; TRBD1 matches at 7 bases. J was trimmed by 8 bases and V by 4 bases; bases with no gene match: 13. Germline V gene lookup returns CDR1 PRHDT and CDR2 FYEKMQ (reference sequence). The CDR3 runs to 16 residues. As DNA, the CDR3 is TGTGCCAGCAGCTACGCCGTGAGGGGGCAGAACGAAAAACTGTTTTTT. Encoded protein: CASSYAVRGQNEKLFF.

V and J are TRBV7-9 and TRBJ2-7, with a possible D match to TRBD1 (6 bases). Trimming cost V 8 bases and J 3 bases, with 20 bases left between them. Germline assignment: CDR1 SEHNR and CDR2 FQNEAQ (reference sequence). The CDR3 runs to 15 residues. The CDR3 sequence: CASGSQGRGFYEQYF. In DNA, the CDR3 is TGTGCCAGCGGTTCACAGGGCAGAGGCTTCTACGAGCAGTACTTC. The entire variable domain, with the rest obtained from reference TRBV7-9 and TRBJ2-7, is as follows: DTGVSQNPRHKITKRGQNVTFRCDPISEHNRLYWYRQTLGQGPEFLTYFQNEAQLEKSRLLSDRFSAERPKGSFSTLEIQRTEQGDSAMYLCASGSQGRGFYEQYFGPGTRLTVT.

This clonotype was seen at least ten times. The V call is TRBV12-3 or TRBV12-4, the J call TRBJ2-1; tentative D call: TRBD2 (5 bases). The CDR3 spans 12 residues. Trimming pared 6 bases from V and 10 bases from J, leaving 13 bases between. Written as DNA, the CDR3 is TGTGCCAGCAGCCCTGAGTGGGAGGAGCAGTTCTTC. It translates to CASSPEWEEQFF.

This clonotype rates as medium-sized. The V call is TRBV5-1, the J call TRBJ2-5; D unresolved. Germline loops: CDR1 SGHRS, CDR2 YFSETQ. The V end was cut by 0 bases, the J end by 0 bases, with 6 bases between. The CDR3 extends over 14 amino acids. The CDR3 loop reads CASSLGPDQETQYF. The CDR3 region has the DNA TGCGCCAGCAGCTTGGGGCCAGACCAAGAGACCCAGTACTTC. Based on the CDR3 plus reference TRBV5-1 and TRBJ2-5, the full variable domain is KAGVTQTPRYLIKTRGQQVTLSCSPISGHRSVSWYQQTPGQGLQFLFEYFSETQRNKGNFPGRFSGRQFSNSRSEMNVSTLELGDSALYLCASSLGPDQETQYFGPGTRLLVL.

The CDR3 here is CASTDVGTGVHEQYF. The CDR3 bases are TGTGCCAGCACCGATGTGGGGACAGGGGTCCACGAGCAGTACTTC. The V call is TRBV2, the J call TRBJ2-7, with 10 positions matching TRBD1. V lost 7 bases, J lost 5 bases, and 11 bases stayed unmatched. Germline assignment: CDR1 SNHLY and CDR2 FYNNEI. This CDR3 contains 15 residues.

This clonotype is deemed medium-sized. The gene calls are TRBV20-1 and TRBJ1-6, with D uncertain. Germline CDR1 is DFQATT and CDR2 is SNEGSKA (reference sequence). V was pared by 0 bases and J by 4 bases, with 10 bases between. The CDR3 runs 15 residues. Written as DNA, the CDR3 is TGCAGTGCTAGAGATCTTCCGGAATATAATTCACCCCTCCACTTT. This translates into CSARDLPEYNSPLHF.

By share, this clonotype counts as medium-sized. The V and J genes are TRBV13 and TRBJ1-2; maybe TRBD1 (6 bases). Germline assignment: CDR1 PRHDT and CDR2 FYEKMQ (reference sequence). CDR3 size: 13 residues. The V end was cut by 0 bases, the J end by 4 bases, with 6 bases between. The CDR3: CASSLGGAYGYTF. DNA for the CDR3: TGTGCCAGCAGCTTAGGGGGGGCCTATGGCTACACCTTC.

This clonotype was seen many times. The V call is TRBV7-3, the J call TRBJ2-2, with D tentatively TRBD2 (6 bases). The CDR3 is made up of 15 amino acids. Trimming pared 5 bases from V and 8 bases from J, leaving 18 bases between. Germline assignment: CDR1 SGHTA and CDR2 FQGTGA. CDR3 nucleotides: TGTGCCAGCAGCCTAGGGACTTCCGGAGGTGGGGAGCTGTTTTTT. This translates into CASSLGTSGGGELFF.

This clonotype was counted many times. The chain employs TRBV3-1 and TRBJ2-2; 7 nucleotides line up with TRBD1. This CDR3 is 15 amino acids long. The ends lost 3 bases at V and 6 bases at J; junction bases unmatched: 7. Germline CDR1 is LGHDT and CDR2 is YNNKEL (reference sequence). CDR3 sequence reads: CASSQGQLFPGELFF. For the CDR3, the DNA is TGTGCCAGCAGCCAGGGACAGTTATTTCCCGGGGAGCTGTTTTTT.

This clonotype appeared a few times. CDR3 coding DNA: TGTGCCAGCAGTTTAAGGGGGGGCACCGGGGAGCTGTTTTTT. Residues: CASSLRGGTGELFF. V and J are TRBV27 and TRBJ2-2, with D possibly TRBD2 on 7 matching bases. This CDR3 is built from 14 residues. Trimming cost V 2 bases and J 4 bases, with 8 bases left between them. CDR1 and CDR2 (germline): MNHEY, SMNVEV (reference sequence).

In its sample, this clonotype was seen many times. This chain connects TRBV2 to TRBJ1-4; no clear D. V was pared by 1 base and J by 8 bases, with 14 bases between. Germline V gene sequence: CDR1 SNHLY, CDR2 FYNNEI. The CDR3 is 15 amino acids. CDR3 coding DNA: TGTGCCAGCAGTGAAGGGGCCAGTTGGGGAGAAAAACTGTTTTTT. It yields the protein CASSEGASWGEKLFF. The whole variable domain, remainder taken from reference TRBV2 and TRBJ1-4, is EPEVTQTPSHQVTQMGQEVILRCVPISNHLYFYWYRQILGQKVEFLVSFYNNEISEKSEIFDDQFSVERPDGSNFTLKIRSTKLEDSAMYFCASSEGASWGEKLFFGSGTQLSVL.

By sample fraction, this clonotype is medium-sized. The genes are TRBV6-2 or TRBV6-3 and TRBJ2-2, with no clear D. This CDR3 has 14 residues. Germline CDR1 reads MNHEY; CDR2 reads SVGEGT. V was trimmed by 6 bases and J by 10 bases, leaving 18 bases between them. In DNA, the CDR3 is TGTGCCAGCAGAAAATTCGGACCATTCGAGGAGCTGTTTTTT. It translates to CASRKFGPFEELFF.

This clonotype is judged hyperexpanded (1% or more). The chain joins TRBV11-2 to TRBJ2-1, with 8 bases matching TRBD2. This CDR3 spans 19 amino acids. The junction had 17 bases not matched to a gene; V was cut back by 5 bases and J by 2 bases. The V gene's germline CDR1 is SGHAT and CDR2 FQNNGV. The CDR3 reads CASSPLLLGTSRPYNEQFF. The CDR3 DNA sequence: TGTGCCAGCAGCCCACTATTATTGGGGACTAGTCGGCCCTACAATGAGCAGTTCTTC.

This clonotype has ten or more counts. This sequence joins TRBV7-2 and TRBJ2-7; TRBD2 aligns across 11 bases. V was pared by 2 bases and J by 0 bases, with 6 bases of the junction left unmatched. This CDR3 spans 17 amino acids. Germline loops: CDR1 SGHTA, CDR2 FQGNSA. CDR3 loop: CASSLSASGGTSYEQYF. CDR3 coding DNA: TGTGCCAGCAGCTTATCGGCTAGCGGGGGGACCTCCTACGAGCAGTACTTC.

Sample share makes this clonotype medium-sized. The J gene is TRBJ2-3, the V gene TRBV24-1; no clear D. Trimming took 2 bases from V and 0 from J, leaving 14 bases between them. CDR1 and CDR2 (germline): KGHDR, SFDVKD. CDR3 length equals 17 residues. The CDR3 region is CATSDYPVRTSTDTQYF. CDR3 nucleotide sequence: TGTGCCACCAGTGATTATCCAGTGCGCACGAGCACAGATACGCAGTATTTT.

This clonotype is termed medium-sized. The V and J genes are TRBV24-1 and TRBJ2-3; D possibly corresponds to TRBD2 (6 bases). CDR3 size: 17 residues. The germline CDR1 and CDR2 sequences are KGHDR and SFDVKD. With 2 bases removed from V and 3 bases from J, the gap between germline ends came to 17 bases. Here the CDR3 reads CATSDSLWGERTDTQYF. Here the CDR3 DNA reads TGTGCCACCAGTGATTCCCTTTGGGGGGAGAGGACAGATACGCAGTATTTT.

The chain carries TRBV6-5 and TRBJ2-7, with D perhaps assigned TRBD1 or TRBD2 (5 bases each). CDR1 and CDR2 from the germline V gene are MNHEY and SVGAGI. This CDR3 has 14 residues. The V end lost 6 bases, the J end lost 0 bases, and 12 bases lay between the germline ends. CDR3 sequence reads: CASRRGQTSYEQYF. DNA of the CDR3: TGTGCCAGCAGGAGGGGCCAAACCTCCTACGAGCAGTACTTC.

By proportion, this clonotype is large (0.1 to 1%). CDR3 in DNA: TGTGCCATCAGTGAGTCGAAGTCGCCAGGCCCCTCGGACGTCCTGACTTTC. It is translated as CAISESKSPGPSDVLTF. V is TRBV10-3 and J is TRBJ2-6; no reliable D call. The CDR3 contains 17 residues. V shed 0 bases and J shed 11 bases, with 20 bases lying between them. CDR1 is ENHRY and CDR2 is SYGVKD in the germline V gene.

This clonotype was recorded many times. The V call is TRBV4-1, the J call TRBJ1-6; D not certain. The ends were cut back, 0 bases at V and 8 bases at J, with 17 bases in the middle. This CDR3 has 17 residues. Germline CDR1 MGHRA, CDR2 YSYEKL. As DNA, the CDR3 is TGCGCCAGCAGCCAAGATCCGGCAGCAGTCGCTTATTCACCCCTCCACTTT. Protein sequence: CASSQDPAAVAYSPLHF.

This clonotype has a count of ten or more. The chain combines TRBV24-1 with TRBJ2-1, with 8 positions matching TRBD2. This CDR3 spans 13 amino acids. Per the germline V gene, CDR1 is KGHDR and CDR2 is SFDVKD. The J segment lost 9 bases and the V segment lost 8 bases, leaving 8 bases of the junction unmatched. The CDR3 DNA sequence: TGTGCCACCAAAATTCGGGGGGGGGGTGAGCAGTTCTTC. This encodes CATKIRGGGEQFF.

This clonotype ranks as medium-sized (0.01 to 0.1%). V gene TRBV7-2 combines with J gene TRBJ2-6; D unclear. The CDR3 is 13 residues long. V was shortened by 5 bases and J by 1 base, with 3 bases between the two germline ends. The germline V gene has CDR1 SGHTA and CDR2 FQGNSA. CDR3 loop: CASSVSGANVLTF. The CDR3 DNA follows: TGTGCCAGCAGCGTTTCTGGGGCCAACGTCCTGACTTTC. Variable domain in full (rest from reference TRBV7-2 and TRBJ2-6): GAGVSQSPSNKVTEKGKDVELRCDPISGHTALYWYRQSLGQGLEFLIYFQGNSAPDKSGLPSDRFSAERTGGSVSTLTIQRTQQEDSAVYLCASSVSGANVLTFGAGSRLTVL.